Each of the 28 T cell receptor beta chains below was sequenced from the same sample in a study of shared clonotypes between healthy human individuals. Only in-frame clones appear in the TCRdb table, and some are missing; sequencing was by immunoSEQ multiplex PCR. This sample has approximately 650,000 clones; around 95% occur once, and the top ten carry 0.1% to 0.11%. CD45RO-negative CD8 cells positively selected for CCR7 made up the naive population, which excluded terminally differentiated effector memory CD45RA+ cells. Sequences were obtained from naive CD8+ T cells sorted from blood. These receptors were taken from a woman aged 30 to 39 in good health.

The chain is built from TRBV28 and TRBJ1-1, with D hard to call. V was clipped by 4 bases and J by 1 base, with 13 bases between them. This CDR3 region has 15 residues. Germline CDR1 is MDHEN and CDR2 is SYDVKM. The CDR3 protein is CASSSLEGRNTEAFF. CDR3 DNA sequence: TGTGCCAGCAGTTCCCTCGAGGGTAGGAACACTGAAGCTTTCTTT.

The V gene is TRBV29-1, the J gene TRBJ2-7; D not certain. V was pared by 0 bases and J by 5 bases, with 11 bases between. This CDR3 region has 13 residues. CDR1 and CDR2 from the germline V gene are SQVTM and ANQGSEA. The CDR3 reads CSVEDRTRNEQYF. For the CDR3, the DNA is TGCAGCGTTGAAGATCGTACACGGAACGAGCAGTACTTC.

The V gene is TRBV30, the J gene TRBJ2-7; 15 bases map to TRBD2. Germline V gives CDR1 GTSNPN, CDR2 SVGIG (reference sequence). CDR3 size: 13 residues. Trimming cost V 2 bases and J 12 bases; bases outside gene matches: 5. The CDR3 is CAWSWTSGRVSYF. The CDR3 bases are TGTGCCTGGAGTTGGACTAGCGGGAGGGTGTCGTACTTC.

V and J are TRBV30 and TRBJ2-1; 13 bases agree with TRBD2. This CDR3 has 16 amino acids. V dropped 3 bases and J dropped 7; count of bases not matched to a gene: 9. CDR1 and CDR2 (germline): GTSNPN, SVGIG (reference sequence). CDR3 DNA sequence: TGTGCCTGGAGGCTCCCGACTAGCGGGAGGAGGAATGAGCAGTTCTTC. Translation: CAWRLPTSGRRNEQFF.

The chain recombines TRBV5-1 with TRBJ2-1, with D possibly being TRBD1 (6 bases). This CDR3 is built from 16 residues. The V end was cut by 6 bases, the J end by 6 bases, with 22 bases between. Germline V gives CDR1 SGHRS, CDR2 YFSETQ. The CDR3 DNA reads TGCGCCAGCATGTCTCTTAGGGGATTAGGGGGCAATGAGCAGTTCTTC. This codes for CASMSLRGLGGNEQFF.

The rearrangement uses TRBV29-1 and TRBJ2-1; 7 positions match TRBD2. This CDR3 has 14 residues. The germline V gene encodes CDR1 SQVTM and CDR2 ANQGSEA. With V trimmed by 2 bases and J by 2 bases, 3 bases remained unmatched. The CDR3 protein is CSVESSGTYNEQFF. The CDR3 bases are TGCAGCGTTGAATCGAGCGGGACCTACAATGAGCAGTTCTTC.

V is TRBV6-5 and J is TRBJ2-5; the D gene is possibly TRBD1 (6 bases). The tail of the sequence fits TRBJ2-7 better, so the J call may be wrong. Per germline, CDR1 MNHEY and CDR2 SVGAGI. The CDR3 contains 14 residues. The CDR3 protein is CASSYLGAGYEQYF. DNA of the CDR3: TGTGCCAGCAGTTACTTGGGGGCCGGGTACGAGCAGTACTTC.

This clone appeared once. The chain joins TRBV27 to TRBJ1-5; D unresolved. The germline gives CDR1 MNHEY, CDR2 SMNVEV (reference sequence). The CDR3 runs to 15 residues. The germline V and J ends were trimmed by 2 bases and 3 bases, with 11 bases remaining between them. The DNA of the CDR3 is TGTGCCAGCAGTTTAAACGGCGCGAACAATCAGCCCCAGCATTTT. This gives the protein CASSLNGANNQPQHF.

J is TRBJ2-3 and V is TRBV6-1; weak D call: TRBD2 (5 bases). The CDR3 totals 17 residues. The V and J ends lost 2 bases and 1 base respectively, with 16 bases between them. Per germline, CDR1 MNHNS and CDR2 SASEGT. The CDR3 region is CASSEMSWGVGTDTQYF. The CDR3 nucleotides are TGTGCCAGCAGTGAAATGTCCTGGGGAGTGGGCACAGATACGCAGTATTTT.

V usage is TRBV6-1 and J usage is TRBJ1-3; no firm D call. CDR1 is MNHNS, CDR2 SASEGT, per germline. CDR3 size: 14 residues. V lost 1 base to trimming and J lost 2 bases, with 6 bases between them. CDR3 bases: TGTGCCAGCAGTGAAGGGGTGGCTGGAAACACCATATATTTT. Its protein is CASSEGVAGNTIYF.

The chain links TRBV28 to TRBJ2-1, with 14 bases fitting TRBD2. The CDR3 runs to 14 residues. V lost 7 bases to trimming and J lost 9 bases; unmatched junction nucleotides: 5. Germline V gene sequence: CDR1 MDHEN, CDR2 SYDVKM. The CDR3 protein is CASTRTSGRPEQFF. DNA of the CDR3: TGTGCCAGCACCCGGACTAGCGGGAGGCCTGAGCAGTTCTTC. The full variable domain, its missing parts supplied by reference TRBV28 and TRBJ2-1, is DVKVTQSSRYLVKRTGEKVFLECVQDMDHENMFWYRQDPGLGLRLIYFSYDVKMKEKGDIPEGYSVSREKKERFSLILESASTNQTSMYLCASTRTSGRPEQFFGPGTRLTVL.

The chain combines TRBV5-8 with TRBJ1-1; TRBD1 agrees at 10 bases. Germline CDR1 is SGHTS and CDR2 is YDEGEE. The CDR3 has 17 amino acids. J gave up 5 bases and V 0 bases, and 10 bases lay outside the gene matches. The CDR3 region has the DNA TGTGCCAGCAGCTTGGCCTACGGACAGGGGGTTTCGACTGAAGCTTTCTTT. Protein: CASSLAYGQGVSTEAFF. Supplemented by reference TRBV5-8 and TRBJ1-1, the full variable domain reads EAGVTQSPTHLIKTRGQQATLRCSPISGHTSVYWYQQALGLGLQFLLWYDEGEERNRGNFPPRFSGRQFPNYSSELNVNALELEDSALYLCASSLAYGQGVSTEAFFGQGTRLTVV.

This clone was seen more than once but under ten times. The gene calls are TRBV13 and TRBJ1-2; TRBD1 aligns across 7 bases. Germline V gives CDR1 PRHDT, CDR2 FYEKMQ (reference sequence). After removal of 6 bases from V and 6 bases from J, the junction contained 10 bases not matched to a gene. The CDR3 runs 14 residues. DNA for the CDR3: TGTGCCAGCAGGGACTCCACAGGGGAGAATGGCTACACCTTC. This translates into CASRDSTGENGYTF. The whole variable domain, remainder taken from reference TRBV13 and TRBJ1-2, is AAGVIQSPRHLIKEKRETATLKCYPIPRHDTVYWYQQGPGQDPQFLISFYEKMQSDKGSIPDRFSAQQFSDYHSELNMSSLELGDSALYFCASRDSTGENGYTFGSGTRLTVV.

This sequence joins TRBV2 and TRBJ2-1; D gene ambiguous. Germline-derived CDR1 and CDR2 are SNHLY and FYNNEI. V lost 6 bases to trimming and J lost 0 bases, with 9 bases between them. The CDR3 runs to 14 residues. The chain's CDR3 is CASSILDSYNEQFF. The DNA of the CDR3 is TGTGCCAGCAGCATCCTTGACTCCTACAATGAGCAGTTCTTC.

The sample holds one count of this clone. This chain joins TRBV6-1 and TRBJ2-7, with 10 nucleotides matching TRBD2. Germline V gives CDR1 MNHNS, CDR2 SASEGT. The J segment lost 7 bases and the V segment lost 1 base, leaving 13 bases of the junction unmatched. The CDR3 is 17 amino acids. The CDR3 region is CASSEEARLAGPREQYF. The CDR3 DNA reads TGTGCCAGCAGTGAAGAAGCCCGACTAGCGGGCCCTCGGGAGCAGTACTTC.

The chain has TRBV7-2 and TRBJ2-5; 7 positions agree with TRBD1. The J call could be wrong; TRBJ2-7 is a better fit for the DNA end. The germline CDR1 and CDR2 sequences are SGHTA and FQGNSA. The CDR3 is 16 residues long. The CDR3 here is CASSPGQSEGTYEQYF. CDR3 DNA: TGTGCCAGCAGCCCGGGACAGAGCGAGGGCACCTACGAGCAGTACTTC.

The chain employs TRBV28 and TRBJ2-1; 7 bases line up with TRBD2. Trimming removed 4 bases from V and 9 bases from J; junction bases left unmatched: 12. The CDR3 loop spans 15 amino acids. CDR1 MDHEN and CDR2 SYDVKM come from the germline V gene. CDR3 coding DNA: TGTGCCAGCAGTTCTCGACTAGCCCGATTAGCTGAGCAGTTCTTC. Its translation: CASSSRLARLAEQFF.

The chain links TRBV28 to TRBJ1-2, with 7 bases fitting TRBD1. The germline V gene encodes CDR1 MDHEN and CDR2 SYDVKM. The CDR3 runs 13 residues. V dropped 6 bases and J dropped 5; count of bases not matched to a gene: 6. CDR3 amino acids: CASRQEGAYGYTF. The CDR3 region has the DNA TGTGCCAGCAGGCAAGAGGGGGCATATGGCTACACCTTC.

The rearrangement joins TRBV11-2 to TRBJ2-7, with 9 bases matching TRBD2. The CDR3 spans 17 residues. Germline lookup yields CDR1 SGHAT and CDR2 FQNNGV. V lost 1 base and J lost 9; bases outside the gene matches: 16. In DNA, the CDR3 is TGTGCCAGCAGCTTAGGACCAGGGGTAGCGGGAGTCGGAGGGCAGTACTTC. This codes for CASSLGPGVAGVGGQYF. Combining the CDR3 with reference TRBV11-2 and TRBJ2-7 gives the whole variable domain EAGVAQSPRYKIIEKRQSVAFWCNPISGHATLYWYQQILGQGPKLLIQFQNNGVVDDSQLPKDRFSAERLKGVDSTLKIQPAKLEDSAVYLCASSLGPGVAGVGGQYFGPGTRLTVT.

V usage is TRBV5-6 and J usage is TRBJ2-1; D gene uncertain. The CDR3 loop spans 14 amino acids. The V end lost 2 bases, the J end lost 8 bases, and 14 bases lay between the germline ends. Germline CDR1 SGHDT, CDR2 YYEEEE. The CDR3 is CASSFNRFNDEQFF. DNA for the CDR3: TGTGCCAGCAGCTTTAACAGATTTAACGATGAGCAGTTCTTC.

This clone was picked up one time. DNA of the CDR3: TGTGCCAGCAGTAGTCCGACTAGATCGTATCCCTTTGCTAAGCAGTTCTTC. Its translation: CASSSPTRSYPFAKQFF. The chain joins TRBV27 to TRBJ2-1, with D possibly matching TRBD2 (6 bases). This CDR3 comprises 17 residues. With 5 bases removed from V and 11 bases from J, the gap between germline ends came to 28 bases. Looked up from germline, CDR1 is MNHEY and CDR2 is SMNVEV (reference sequence).

The V call is TRBV28, the J call TRBJ2-3, with 8 bases identical to TRBD1. CDR1 is MDHEN and CDR2 is SYDVKM in the germline V gene. J gave up 8 bases and V 5 bases, and 6 bases lay outside the gene matches. CDR3 length: 13 amino acids. The CDR3 region is CASSDRGQVTQYF. CDR3 sequence (DNA): TGTGCCAGCAGTGACAGGGGTCAGGTTACGCAGTATTTT.

This chain uses TRBV7-8 with TRBJ1-1, with D tentatively TRBD1 (5 bases). Germline CDR1 and CDR2: SGHVS and FQNEAQ. Trimming took 4 bases from V and 4 from J, leaving 16 bases between them. CDR3 length: 15 residues. The DNA of the CDR3 is TGTGCCAGCAGCTCCTTTACGGGGGAGGGCACTGAAGCTTTCTTT. This gives the protein CASSSFTGEGTEAFF.

J is TRBJ2-1 and V is TRBV2, with D perhaps given as TRBD1 or TRBD2 (5 bases each). Germline assignment: CDR1 SNHLY and CDR2 FYNNEI. This CDR3 is built from 14 residues. V dropped 3 bases and J dropped 7 bases, with 13 bases sitting between them. The CDR3 DNA is TGTGCCAGCAGTGATTGGGGGAGTGGAAATGAGCAGTTCTTC. This codes for CASSDWGSGNEQFF.

The chain joins TRBV5-1 to TRBJ1-4; D possibly corresponds to TRBD1 (5 bases). Germline values: CDR1 SGHRS, CDR2 YFSETQ. CDR3 length: 14 amino acids. V was clipped by 2 bases and J by 4 bases, with 9 bases between them. As DNA, the CDR3 is TGCGCCAGCAGCTTTCGGGGGAGTAATGAAAAACTGTTTTTT. Translation: CASSFRGSNEKLFF.

The J gene is TRBJ1-1, the V gene TRBV7-9; D uncertain. Deletions cut 4 bases from V and 4 bases from J, with 13 bases between. CDR3 length: 14 amino acids. Germline V lookup: CDR1 SEHNR, CDR2 FQNEAQ (reference sequence). The CDR3 nucleotides read TGTGCCAGCAGCTCAAGTGGAGGTAGCACTGAAGCTTTCTTT. Its translation is CASSSSGGSTEAFF. Supplemented by reference TRBV7-9 and TRBJ1-1, the full variable domain reads DTGVSQNPRHKITKRGQNVTFRCDPISEHNRLYWYRQTLGQGPEFLTYFQNEAQLEKSRLLSDRFSAERPKGSFSTLEIQRTEQGDSAMYLCASSSSGGSTEAFFGQGTRLTVV.

The V and J genes are TRBV7-9 and TRBJ2-1; no definite D call. Germline V gene lookup returns CDR1 SEHNR and CDR2 FQNEAQ (reference sequence). The CDR3 is made up of 12 amino acids. V lost 3 bases and J lost 10, with 10 bases in between. CDR3 residues: CASSFDRTEQFF. The CDR3 nucleotides read TGTGCCAGCAGCTTTGACCGTACGGAGCAGTTCTTC.

The CDR3 nucleotides read TGTGCCAGCAGTTCAACAGGGCTGGACCAGCCCCAGCATTTT. Its translation: CASSSTGLDQPQHF. V and J are TRBV7-9 and TRBJ1-5; maybe TRBD1 (6 bases). Trimming shortened V by 6 bases and J by 7 bases, and 16 bases separated the two germline ends. This CDR3 comprises 14 residues. CDR1 is SEHNR and CDR2 is FQNEAQ in the germline V gene (reference sequence).